The 19 T cell receptor beta chains presented below share a single source sample, sequenced in a study of STAT5B mutations in CD4+ large granular lymphocyte leukemia. Sequenced by immunoSEQ multiplex PCR; TCRdb stores in-frame clones only, minus some. The table shows about 33,000 clones, with roughly four fifths occurring only once. The sequenced sample consisted of CD4+ T cells from blood buffy coats. These receptors were taken from a human donor in good health.

This rearrangement joins TRBV5-1 to TRBJ2-2; the D gene could be TRBD1 or TRBD2 (5 bases each). The V end lost 5 bases, the J end lost 5 bases, and 13 bases lay between the germline ends. This CDR3 has 14 amino acids. Germline V gene data show CDR1 as SGHRS and CDR2 as YFSETQ. CDR3 bases: TGCGCCAGCAGGCAGACCGAGGGGACCGGGGAGCTGTTTTTT. Translated, it gives CASRQTEGTGELFF.

J is TRBJ2-5 and V is TRBV5-4; TRBD2 aligns across 11 bases. The length of the CDR3 is 17 residues. J was trimmed by 7 bases and V by 4 bases; bases with no gene match: 15. The germline V gene encodes CDR1 SGHNT and CDR2 YYREEE (reference sequence). The CDR3 here is CASSLGTSGYLHGTQYF. CDR3 DNA sequence: TGTGCCAGCAGCCTCGGGACTAGCGGTTACCTACACGGGACCCAGTACTTC.

The V call is TRBV2, the J call TRBJ1-5; D unclear. The germline V gene has CDR1 SNHLY and CDR2 FYNNEI. V shed 7 bases and J shed 4 bases, with 17 bases lying between them. The CDR3 consists of 15 residues. CDR3 coding DNA: TGTGCCAGCACCCCTCTCAAGGGCCCGAATCAGCCCCAGCATTTT. Protein: CASTPLKGPNQPQHF.

This clone has only a few counts. The rearrangement joins TRBV28 to TRBJ2-1; D gene uncertain. Germline loops: CDR1 MDHEN, CDR2 SYDVKM. The germline V and J ends were trimmed by 6 bases and 15 bases, with 21 bases remaining between them. This CDR3 contains 13 residues. The CDR3 sequence is CASSSTARPPVFF. CDR3 coding DNA: TGTGCCAGCAGCTCCACTGCACGTCCCCCGGTGTTCTTC.

CDR3 DNA: TGTGCCAGCAGCTCCAGGGCCCGGGGGAACACTGAAGCTTTCTTT. Residues: CASSSRARGNTEAFF. The rearrangement uses TRBV5-6 and TRBJ1-1; perhaps TRBD1 as D (5 bases). Trimming took off 3 bases at V and 1 base at J, with 13 bases between the two ends. This CDR3 comprises 15 residues. Germline V gene lookup returns CDR1 SGHDT and CDR2 YYEEEE.

CDR3 in DNA: TGCAGCGTTGAAGGGGCCTCCACCTACGAGCAGTACTTC. Encoded protein: CSVEGASTYEQYF. The chain links TRBV29-1 to TRBJ2-7; D remains unclear. V was cut by 1 base and J by 2 bases, with 9 bases left in between. The CDR3 has 13 residues. Germline CDR1 reads SQVTM; CDR2 reads ANQGSEA.

The chain couples TRBV29-1 to TRBJ1-5; tentative D call: TRBD1 (6 bases). The CDR3 extends over 15 amino acids. Germline loops: CDR1 SQVTM, CDR2 ANQGSEA. Trimming removed 5 bases at V and 1 base at J, with 15 bases between. The CDR3: CSVSVGTTSNQPQHF. CDR3 nucleotides: TGCAGCGTTTCTGTAGGGACAACGAGCAATCAGCCCCAGCATTTT.

This clone was picked up one time. The chain recombines TRBV5-6 with TRBJ2-7; D unclear. The CDR3 covers 13 residues. The V end lost 6 bases, the J end lost 3 bases, and 13 bases lay between the germline ends. Germline V gene sequence: CDR1 SGHDT, CDR2 YYEEEE. The CDR3 reads CASTFRRSYEQYF. CDR3 in DNA: TGTGCCAGCACCTTTCGGAGAAGCTACGAGCAGTACTTC. The whole variable domain, filled in from reference TRBV5-6 and TRBJ2-7, reads DAGVTQSPTHLIKTRGQQVTLRCSPKSGHDTVSWYQQALGQGPQFIFQYYEEEERQRGNFPDRFSGHQFPNYSSELNVNALLLGDSALYLCASTFRRSYEQYFGPGTRLTVT.

The chain employs TRBV4-2 and TRBJ2-3; TRBD1 aligns across 9 bases. The CDR3 contains 16 residues. Germline V gives CDR1 LGHNA, CDR2 YNFKEQ. Trimming at V came to 4 bases and at J to 2 bases, leaving 7 bases not matched to a gene. For the CDR3, the DNA is TGTGCCAGCAGCCCGATCGGACAGGGGTCCACAGATACGCAGTATTTT. The encoded protein is CASSPIGQGSTDTQYF.

The chain recombines TRBV30 with TRBJ1-6, with a tentative D call TRBD1 (5 bases). V was clipped by 3 bases and J by 6 bases, with 9 bases between them. The germline gives CDR1 GTSNPN, CDR2 SVGIG (reference sequence). This CDR3 has 13 amino acids. The CDR3 nucleotides are TGTGCCTGGAGGACAGTTCTTAATTCACCCCTCCACTTT. Residues: CAWRTVLNSPLHF.

This clone was recorded a few times. This chain links TRBV6-1 with TRBJ1-2, with D uncertain. The CDR3 spans 9 residues. Germline CDR1 and CDR2: MNHNS and SASEGT. The CDR3 here is CTASYGYTF. CDR3 nucleotide sequence: TGTACAGCGAGCTATGGCTACACCTTC.

V and J are TRBV19 and TRBJ1-2; no clear D. Germline V CDR1 and CDR2: LNHDA, SQIVND (reference sequence). This CDR3 region has 16 residues. V was cut by 7 bases and J by 4 bases, with 22 bases left in between. CDR3 sequence reads: CASTHIDRVGSYGYTF. The CDR3 coding sequence is TGTGCCAGTACTCATATCGATCGGGTGGGCTCCTATGGCTACACCTTC. Together with reference TRBV19 and TRBJ1-2, the CDR3 gives the full variable domain: DGGITQSPKYLFRKEGQNVTLSCEQNLNHDAMYWYRQDPGQGLRLIYYSQIVNDFQKGDIAEGYSVSREKKESFPLTVTSAQKNPTAFYLCASTHIDRVGSYGYTFGSGTRLTVV.

Turning to this clone: An end of the junction differs from the germline gene, which may be a read error. This sequence joins TRBV5-4 and TRBJ2-7, with 8 bases that match TRBD1. The germline gives CDR1 SGHNT, CDR2 YYREEE (reference sequence). This CDR3 has 13 amino acids. For the CDR3, the DNA is TGTGTCAGCAGTTTGGTGGGGACAGGTGAGCAGTACTTC. It encodes CVSSLVGTGEQYF.

V is TRBV4-1 and J is TRBJ2-7; possible D gene TRBD1, 6 bases. V dropped 1 base and J dropped 5 bases, with 15 bases sitting between them. The CDR3 has 15 amino acids. Germline V gene sequence: CDR1 MGHRA, CDR2 YSYEKL. The CDR3 DNA reads as TGCGCCAGCAGCCAAGCAAAGGGGGAGAAGGACGAGCAGTACTTC. Residues: CASSQAKGEKDEQYF.

The chain is built from TRBV27 and TRBJ2-2; the D is unclear. The germline V gene has CDR1 MNHEY and CDR2 SMNVEV (reference sequence). V was cut by 5 bases and J by 2 bases, with 12 bases left in between. There are 15 residues in the CDR3. DNA of the CDR3: TGTGCCAGCAGTCCCTGGGCAGGCAACACCGGGGAGCTGTTTTTT. Its protein is CASSPWAGNTGELFF.

The rearrangement links TRBV11-3 to TRBJ2-1, with 12 positions matching TRBD2. This CDR3 comprises 15 residues. In germline, CDR1 is SGHNT, CDR2 YENEEA. The V gene end was trimmed by 2 bases and the J gene end by 9 bases; junction bases not matched to a gene: 5. This chain's CDR3 is CASSLPSGRAGEQFF. The CDR3 DNA reads TGTGCCAGCAGCTTACCTAGCGGGAGGGCCGGTGAGCAGTTCTTC.

The rearrangement joins TRBV19 to TRBJ2-1; no clear D gene. Between the trimmed V and J ends, which lost 3 bases and 5 bases, there was a span of 8 bases. CDR3 length: 13 residues. Germline lookup yields CDR1 LNHDA and CDR2 SQIVND (reference sequence). Here the CDR3 DNA reads TGTGCCAGTAGTATTTCTCCTGACAATGAGCAGTTCTTC. It translates to CASSISPDNEQFF.

There are a few counts of this clone. The chain joins TRBV28 to TRBJ1-2; TRBD1 is a possible D gene (5 bases). V was cut by 6 bases and J by 1 base, with 15 bases left in between. This CDR3 region has 15 residues. From germline, CDR1 is MDHEN and CDR2 SYDVKM. DNA for the CDR3: TGTGCCAGCAGGATGCAAGGGGCCCATAACTATGGCTACACCTTC. Encoded protein: CASRMQGAHNYGYTF.

Written as DNA, the CDR3 is TGCGCCAGCAGTCAGAACTCGACTAGCGGGAGGGTCCACAATGAGCAGTTCTTC. The encoded protein is CASSQNSTSGRVHNEQFF. V is TRBV5-1 and J is TRBJ2-1, with 14 bases matching TRBD2. The CDR3 consists of 18 residues. V trimming: 5 bases; J trimming: 5 bases; junction bases outside the gene matches: 12. The V gene's germline CDR1 is SGHRS and CDR2 YFSETQ.